This T cell receptor beta chain is drawn from a study of identifying expanded T cells in peripheral blood. Study-level points and caveats: About 1.2 clones differed between technical replicates, versus around 15 and 19 over time. Across healthy donors, higher total template counts meant significantly greater approximately two-week count variance.

Details on this clone: Its target is not known.

During the collection period, no donor immune events like infections were recorded. The V gene lost 0 bases and the J gene lost 5 bases, with 19 bases spanning the gap. Germline assignment: CDR1 LGHNA and CDR2 YSLEER. CDR3 length: 17 amino acids. Only in-frame clones appear in the TCRdb table, and some are missing; sequencing was by immunoSEQ multiplex PCR. The sample shows 80,000 to 90,000 clones, about 86% of them seen only once. The material sequenced was blood. The genes are TRBV4-3 and TRBJ1-2; D is ambiguous. This TCR derives from a person aged 18 to 70 in good health. The CDR3 coding sequence is TGCGCCAGCAGCCAAGAAATGGTCGGAAGTTATCCTTATGGCTACACCTTC. Translating it yields CASSQEMVGSYPYGYTF.